This T cell receptor (beta chain) was captured by sequencing in a study of blood T cells in healthy people across ages (dated by TCRdb to about 2015). At the level of the whole study: In model experiments, template switching captured about one uniquely barcoded TCR beta cDNA molecule for every two T cells. To avoid experimental bias, donors of different ages were distributed randomly across sequencing lanes. Donors were grouped into four age groups: young (average 16 years), middle-aged (roughly 40), aged (62) and long-lived (about 89). The study analyzed two additional independent replicas of 1 million unique cDNA reads from the same blood draw for two donors, one aged 18 to 30 and one aged 80 or older. To track age-related changes in TCR beta repertoire diversity, the study relied on deep sequencing normalized with unique cDNA molecular identifiers.

Overall results and qualifications from the work: The CMV infection status of donors was not known, potentially confounding age-related changes in expanded clonotypes. As age increased, observed TCR beta diversity per million T cells dropped in a roughly linear way, and a significant reduction was already evident by age 40. The long-lived group showed more naive CD4+ T cells, fewer expanded clones and increased TCR diversity than the aged group, suggesting age selection. Estimates of total diversity based on one million sequenced T cells were regarded as lower bounds and as underestimates. There was a strong correlation between observed TCR beta diversity and the percentage of naive T cells measured by flow cytometry. Bulk unsorted PBMC profiling prevented conclusive comparison of naive and antigen-experienced compartments.

The method was 5' RACE. The data were produced on an Illumina HiSeq 2500. A second roughly 7 to 11 cycle PCR used a sample-barcoded 5' primer and a J-beta primer mix. A unique molecular identifier was introduced onto each TCR beta cDNA molecule by a template-switch 5' adaptor carrying 12 random nucleotides. At least 3 million CDR3-containing paired-end reads were obtained from each sample. All of the RNA was converted into first-strand cDNA using the Mint cDNA synthesis kit, with a TRBC-specific oligonucleotide serving as the primer. After uracil-DNA glycosylase treatment, a first 18-cycle PCR used universal primers M1SS and BC2_uni_R on all cDNA. Per the source publication's procedure: Each sample was normalized by randomly selecting 1 million high-quality reads, each carrying a distinct molecular identifier. Instead of being binned into consensus sequences, reads with shared molecular identifiers were discarded. MiTCR, set to a Q25 quality threshold and the strictest error-elimination algorithm, was used for CDR3 identification, clonotype clustering and error correction. Lower-bound total TCR beta diversity was estimated with a nonparametric unseen species model using Euler transformation. TCRdb passed the public sequencing reads through fastp at Q25 and MiXCR, retaining productive beta sequences. Rows with one shared CDR3 protein collapse into an entry with the most common genes and DNA. TCRdb, not the authors, supplied the V and J calls. Recorded for this sample are 1.4 million to 1.5 million distinct CDR3 sequences; 42% of them occurred a single time. The top ten constitute 7% to 9% of the sample.

Here V drops 2 bases and J drops 5 bases, and the junction holds 10 bases not matched to any gene. From the cysteine up to the phenylalanine, the CDR3 has a length of 16 residues. The sequence is cut down to CDR3 DNA, 48 bases in frame from base 1. Per the germline V gene, SGHRS is the CDR1 and YFSETQ is the CDR2. On this clonotype itself: There is no known antigen for this receptor. Per-nucleotide qualities are absent, and no much larger clonotype sits a single base away.

Donors were a few dozen systemically healthy Caucasian individuals from Russia aged 6 to 90 years. Roughly 9 milliliters of peripheral blood were drawn from each donor into EDTA-treated Vacutainer tubes. Ficoll-Paque density-gradient centrifugation was used to isolate PBMCs, with at least 6.5 million per sample. Total RNA was extracted from PBMCs with Trizol reagent, with at least 6 micrograms obtained per sample. For every donor, flow cytometry on a PBMC aliquot measured the percentage of naive CD45RAhigh/CD27high T cells. The material sequenced was blood. This sequence uses TRBV5-1 and TRBJ2-3, with TRBD2 identical over 8 junction bases. The TCR comes from a woman under 30 in good health. The CDR3 protein sequence reads: CASSLQTSGAGDTQYF. The DNA sequence follows: TGCGCCAGCAGCTTACAAACTAGCGGTGCAGGAGATACGCAGTATTTT.